Shown below are 22 T cell receptor beta chains from a single sample sequenced in a study of type 1 regulatory T cells. TCRdb processed the reads anew with MiXCR; each CDR3 protein has one entry. The sample has 68,000 or so distinct CDR3 sequences, roughly 49% seen once. No cognate antigen is known for these TCRs. Sequences were obtained from cultured non-Tr1 T cells, either the whole culture or a sorted T cell fraction (not recorded which). Every receptor here comes from a human donor in good health.

The chain is built from TRBV5-6 and TRBJ2-5, with no clear D. This CDR3 spans 15 amino acids. The germline V gene has CDR1 SGHDT and CDR2 YYEEEE. V lost 2 bases and J lost 1, with 12 bases in between. The CDR3 DNA reads as TGTGCCAGCAGCTTATTTGGCCCAGCCCAAGAGACCCAGTACTTC. Encoded protein: CASSLFGPAQETQYF.

This clonotype was seen only a few times. This sequence joins TRBV4-3 and TRBJ2-7; D may match TRBD1 or TRBD2 (6 bases each). V was clipped by 0 bases and J by 2 bases, with 20 bases between them. CDR3 size: 18 residues. The V gene's germline CDR1 is LGHNA and CDR2 YSLEER. The CDR3 DNA sequence: TGCGCCAGCAGCCAAGATATCGCCCCCGGGGGCAGCCCCTACGAGCAGTACTTC. It codes for CASSQDIAPGGSPYEQYF.

This clonotype showed up just a few times. J is TRBJ2-1 and V is TRBV11-2, with 8 bases matching TRBD1. The CDR3 runs to 18 residues. V trimming: 4 bases; J trimming: 2 bases; junction bases outside the gene matches: 13. Germline V gene lookup returns CDR1 SGHAT and CDR2 FQNNGV. CDR3 amino acids: CASSSLRTGPRTYNEQFF. CDR3 coding DNA: TGTGCCAGCAGCTCTCTAAGGACAGGGCCCAGGACCTACAATGAGCAGTTCTTC.

The chain links TRBV5-5 to TRBJ1-1; D may be TRBD1 (6 bases). Germline assignment: CDR1 SGHKS and CDR2 YYEKEE (reference sequence). This CDR3 is built from 14 residues. V was trimmed by 4 bases and J by 3 bases, leaving 13 bases between them. The CDR3, as DNA: TGTGCCAGCAGCGGACCCGGGGGCTACACTGAAGCTTTCTTT. It yields the protein CASSGPGGYTEAFF.

A few counts support this clonotype. The CDR3: CASRPPGGYEQYF. DNA of the CDR3: TGCGCCAGCAGACCCCCCGGGGGTTACGAGCAGTACTTC. The chain employs TRBV5-1 and TRBJ2-7; D possibly corresponds to TRBD2 (6 bases). Germline V CDR1 and CDR2: SGHRS, YFSETQ. V lost 5 bases and J lost 4, with 13 bases in between. The CDR3 loop spans 13 amino acids.

The chain carries TRBV14 and TRBJ1-4; D gene ambiguous. This CDR3 contains 15 residues. V lost 0 bases and J lost 4, with 9 bases in between. From germline, CDR1 is SGHDN and CDR2 FVKESK. CDR3 region: CASSQDPQDNEKLFF. The CDR3 DNA sequence: TGTGCCAGCAGCCAAGATCCCCAAGATAATGAAAAACTGTTTTTT.

The J gene is TRBJ1-1, the V gene TRBV18; maybe TRBD1 (5 bases). This CDR3 region has 14 residues. Trimming took 6 bases from V and 1 from J, leaving 12 bases between them. From germline, CDR1 is KGHSH and CDR2 LQKENI. Written as DNA, the CDR3 is TGTGCCAGCTCGAGGGGAGAGGGGAACACTGAAGCTTTCTTT. Translated, it gives CASSRGEGNTEAFF.

The rearrangement uses TRBV5-8 and TRBJ2-3; 14 nucleotides agree with TRBD2. J gave up 8 bases and V 2 bases, and 7 bases lay outside the gene matches. Germline assignment: CDR1 SGHTS and CDR2 YDEGEE. This CDR3 has 16 residues. The CDR3, as DNA: TGTGCCAGCAGCTTCGGACTAGCGGGGGGCCGCGGTACGCAGTATTTT. Translating it yields CASSFGLAGGRGTQYF.

This clonotype was picked up a small number of times. The DNA of the CDR3 is TGCAGCGCAGGGACTAGCGGGAACACCGGGGAGCTGTTTTTT. Residues: CSAGTSGNTGELFF. This chain joins TRBV29-1 and TRBJ2-2, with 11 bases matching TRBD2. In germline, CDR1 is SQVTM, CDR2 ANQGSEA. Trimming removed 7 bases from V and 1 base from J; junction bases left unmatched: 2. This CDR3 is built from 14 residues.

The rearrangement joins TRBV6-1 to TRBJ1-2; the D is unclear. The CDR3 is 14 amino acids. The germline V gene has CDR1 MNHNS and CDR2 SASEGT. The V end lost 7 bases, the J end lost 2 bases, and 14 bases lay between the germline ends. Here the CDR3 DNA reads TGTGCCAGCACCACCCGGGGTAACAACTATGGCTACACCTTC. Residues: CASTTRGNNYGYTF.

The chain carries TRBV30 and TRBJ1-2; possibly TRBD1 for D (6 bases). Germline V gene data show CDR1 as GTSNPN and CDR2 as SVGIG (reference sequence). The CDR3 spans 13 residues. The V gene lost 2 bases and the J gene lost 3 bases, with 10 bases spanning the gap. The CDR3 sequence: CAWSRGADYGYTF. The CDR3 DNA follows: TGTGCCTGGAGTCGGGGGGCCGACTATGGCTACACCTTC.

A few counts support this clonotype. The chain uses TRBV9 and TRBJ2-2; possibly TRBD1 for D (5 bases). V was cut by 0 bases and J by 2 bases, with 8 bases left in between. The CDR3 is 15 residues long. CDR1 is SGDLS and CDR2 is YYNGEE in the germline V gene. In DNA form, the CDR3 reads TGTGCCAGCAGCGTAGGGGGCGGAAACACCGGGGAGCTGTTTTTT. Its translation: CASSVGGGNTGELFF.

The chain employs TRBV30 and TRBJ2-2; tentative D call: TRBD2 (6 bases). The germline gives CDR1 GTSNPN, CDR2 SVGIG (reference sequence). Trimming removed 2 bases from V and 4 bases from J, with 14 bases in between. This CDR3 has 15 amino acids. The CDR3 reads CAWSTRRVGTGELFF. The CDR3, as DNA: TGTGCCTGGAGTACTCGGAGGGTAGGCACCGGGGAGCTGTTTTTT.

The CDR3 loop is CASITWAGGHNEQFF. The DNA of the CDR3 is TGTGCCAGCATCACCTGGGCGGGGGGGCACAATGAGCAGTTCTTC. The chain recombines TRBV7-2 with TRBJ2-1; 9 bases are shared with TRBD2. Germline-derived CDR1 and CDR2 are SGHTA and FQGNSA. V was pared by 7 bases and J by 5 bases, with 9 bases of the junction left unmatched. This CDR3 contains 15 residues.

The chain recombines TRBV11-3 with TRBJ2-1; D uncertain. CDR3 length equals 15 residues. Trimming took off 1 base at V and 1 base at J, with 8 bases between the two ends. Germline V lookup: CDR1 SGHNT, CDR2 YENEEA. As DNA, the CDR3 is TGTGCCAGCAGCTTAGGGGCCATATCCTACAATGAGCAGTTCTTC. Translating gives CASSLGAISYNEQFF.

There are a few counts of this clonotype. The chain carries TRBV15 and TRBJ1-6; D remains ambiguous. Looked up from germline, CDR1 is LNHNV and CDR2 is YYDKDF (reference sequence). The CDR3 runs 14 residues. Trimming took 0 bases from V and 7 from J, leaving 7 bases between them. CDR3 nucleotide sequence: TGTGCCACCAGCAGAGATAGGACCAATTCACCCCTCCACTTT. Translating gives CATSRDRTNSPLHF.

The chain is built from TRBV12-3 or TRBV12-4 and TRBJ2-1; TRBD2 agrees at 9 bases. With V trimmed by 4 bases and J by 1 base, 20 bases remained unmatched. The CDR3 is 21 amino acids. DNA of the CDR3: TGTGCCAGCAGTTCCCCATCCCCTGCGGGGGGGCGAATGTTATCCTACAATGAGCAGTTCTTC. It yields the protein CASSSPSPAGGRMLSYNEQFF.

The chain links TRBV6-5 to TRBJ1-1; D is uncertain. V was trimmed by 2 bases and J by 8 bases, leaving 9 bases between them. The CDR3 extends over 12 amino acids. Germline-derived CDR1 and CDR2 are MNHEY and SVGAGI. CDR3 in amino acids: CASSYGSGEAFF. In nucleotides, the CDR3 is TGTGCCAGCAGTTACGGTTCTGGGGAAGCTTTCTTT.

The chain is built from TRBV7-8 and TRBJ2-3; D is undetermined. The germline V and J ends were trimmed by 0 bases and 4 bases, with 11 bases remaining between them. CDR1 is SGHVS and CDR2 is FQNEAQ in the germline V gene. CDR3 length equals 15 residues. The CDR3 coding sequence is TGTGCCAGCAGCTTAGCGGCCAGCTTGTCAGATACGCAGTATTTT. This translates into CASSLAASLSDTQYF.

A single count supports this clonotype. CDR3 in amino acids: CASSAGPPQGTDTQYF. The CDR3 DNA reads TGCGCCAGCAGCGCGGGACCGCCGCAGGGGACAGATACGCAGTATTTT. The rearrangement links TRBV5-1 to TRBJ2-3; D is possibly TRBD1 or TRBD2 (6 bases each). This CDR3 region has 16 residues. Germline assignment: CDR1 SGHRS and CDR2 YFSETQ. V was clipped by 4 bases and J by 3 bases, with 18 bases between them.

This clonotype was counted only a few times. The chain has TRBV27 and TRBJ1-4; D not resolved. In germline, CDR1 is MNHEY, CDR2 SMNVEV (reference sequence). Trimming removed 4 bases from V and 3 bases from J, with 15 bases in between. CDR3 length equals 16 residues. The CDR3 coding sequence is TGTGCCAGCAGTTCAACCCTCTTTTTGGCTAATGAAAAACTGTTTTTT. Encoded protein: CASSSTLFLANEKLFF.

This clonotype appeared a single time. V gene TRBV7-2 combines with J gene TRBJ1-1; maybe TRBD1 (5 bases). Germline assignment: CDR1 SGHTA and CDR2 FQGNSA. The CDR3 length is 13 residues. Deletions cut 2 bases from V and 8 bases from J, with 12 bases between. The CDR3 DNA follows: TGTGCCAGCAGCTTAATCCAGCGGGGCGAAGCTTTCTTT. It specifies CASSLIQRGEAFF.